This TCR beta chain was obtained from a study of T-cell reconstitution after alpha-beta-depleted transplantation in children. The CDR3 has 14 amino acids. With 7 bases clipped from V and 2 bases from J, the junction kept 5 bases outside the gene matches. Germline V lookup: CDR1 SGHAT, CDR2 FQNNGV. Using unique molecular identifiers, the investigators prepared the TCRbeta library. Each CDR3 protein is one row after TCRdb ran MiXCR on the PCR reads. The sample has some 530,000 distinct CDR3 sequences; under 15% are singletons. This clonotype was recorded a few times. Sequencing used PBMCs from the stem cell graft donor, obtained from the stem cell graft. The chain joins TRBV11-2 to TRBJ2-7; TRBD2 agrees at 10 bases. The source is a human donor who donated a stem cell graft to a child with combined immunodeficiency. In DNA, the CDR3 is TGTGCCAGCACCGTAACTAGCGGGACCTACGAGCAGTACTTC. This encodes CASTVTSGTYEQYF.